A selection of T cell receptor beta chains follows, all from one sample in a study of control samples from healthy donors and cancer patients. Here immunoSEQ multiplex PCR was the method, and the copy in TCRdb shows in-frame clones only, minus some. The sample has 150,000 to 200,000 clones; 80% to 95% are singletons. Sequencing was performed on blood. The receptors come from a middle-aged woman in good health. CDR3s include the opening cysteine and the closing phenylalanine or tryptophan. The D gene is left open where the match is weak. The listing skips clone size in some rows; elsewhere it reads once, few, many or a size class.

d_call: NA; clone_size: NA; v_call: TRBV7-2; j_call: TRBJ2-5; cdr3_nt: TGTGCCAGCAGCTTAGCACCCGGGTCAACCGAGACCCAGTACTTC; cdr3_aa: CASSLAPGSTETQYF
d_call: TRBD1; clone_size: once; v_call: TRBV19; j_call: TRBJ1-6; cdr3_nt: TGTGCCAGTAGTACAGACAGGGGAGTTTCACCCCTCCACTTT; cdr3_aa: CASSTDRGVSPLHF
d_call: TRBD1; clone_size: once; v_call: TRBV19; j_call: TRBJ1-1; cdr3_nt: TGTGCCAGTAGTGTCAGGGGGCCGGGCACTGAAGCTTTCTTT; cdr3_aa: CASSVRGPGTEAFF
d_call: NA; clone_size: NA; v_call: TRBV19; j_call: TRBJ1-2; cdr3_nt: TGTGCCAGTAGTAGAGTCGCCCCAAACTATGGCTACACCTTC; cdr3_aa: CASSRVAPNYGYTF
d_call: NA; clone_size: NA; v_call: TRBV7-8; j_call: TRBJ1-2; cdr3_nt: TGTGCCAGCAGCTTTCTGGGTGGTGTCGATGGCTACACCTTC; cdr3_aa: CASSFLGGVDGYTF
d_call: NA; clone_size: once; v_call: TRBV5-4; j_call: TRBJ2-2; cdr3_nt: TGTGCCAGCAGCGGGACTTTGAACACCGGGGAGCTGTTTTTT; cdr3_aa: CASSGTLNTGELFF
d_call: TRBD1; clone_size: NA; v_call: TRBV6-5; j_call: TRBJ1-1; cdr3_nt: TGTGCCAGCAGGCTACAGGGGCTCATGAACACTGAAGCTTTCTTT; cdr3_aa: CASRLQGLMNTEAFF
d_call: NA; clone_size: once; v_call: TRBV19; j_call: TRBJ1-2; cdr3_nt: TGTGCCAGTGGCCTCCTCAATGGCTACACCTTC; cdr3_aa: CASGLLNGYTF
d_call: TRBD1; clone_size: once; v_call: TRBV29-1; j_call: TRBJ2-5; cdr3_nt: TGCAGCGTTGACGGGCAGGGGGCACTCCAAGAGACCCAGTACTTC; cdr3_aa: CSVDGQGALQETQYF
d_call: NA; clone_size: NA; v_call: TRBV24-1; j_call: TRBJ1-5; cdr3_nt: TGTGCCACCAGTGAAGGGGACTCTGTTCAGCCCCAGCATTTT; cdr3_aa: CATSEGDSVQPQHF
d_call: TRBD1; clone_size: once; v_call: TRBV5-1; j_call: TRBJ1-2; cdr3_nt: TGCGCCAGCAGCCCCCGGACAGGGGGACTAGATGGCTACACCTTC; cdr3_aa: CASSPRTGGLDGYTF
d_call: NA; clone_size: NA; v_call: TRBV4-1; j_call: TRBJ1-1; cdr3_nt: TGCGCCAGCAGCCTGACCGGACAGAACACTGAAGCTTTCTTT; cdr3_aa: CASSLTGQNTEAFF
d_call: NA; clone_size: once; v_call: TRBV10-2; j_call: TRBJ1-5; cdr3_nt: TGCGCCAGCATGAGGGATAGCAATCAGCCCCAGCATTTT; cdr3_aa: CASMRDSNQPQHF
d_call: NA; clone_size: once; v_call: TRBV27; j_call: TRBJ1-6; cdr3_nt: TGTGCCAGCAGTTTATACTGGGGCACTTCACCCCTCCACTTT; cdr3_aa: CASSLYWGTSPLHF
d_call: NA; clone_size: NA; v_call: TRBV6-2/TRBV6-3; j_call: TRBJ1-5; cdr3_nt: TGTGCCAGCAGTTATTCAAATTGGCCGACCCAGCATTTT; cdr3_aa: CASSYSNWPTQHF
d_call: TRBD1; clone_size: NA; v_call: TRBV18; j_call: TRBJ1-5; cdr3_nt: TGTGCCAGCTCATCCGGGACCCAGGGGGGTCAGCCCCAGCATTTT; cdr3_aa: CASSSGTQGGQPQHF
d_call: NA; clone_size: NA; v_call: TRBV4-2; j_call: TRBJ2-1; cdr3_nt: TGTGCCAGCAGCCAAGGGGCAGGGGCAAGCTCCTACAATGAGCAGTTCTTC; cdr3_aa: CASSQGAGASSYNEQFF
d_call: NA; clone_size: NA; v_call: TRBV19; j_call: TRBJ1-3; cdr3_nt: TGTGCCAGTACGGGGATTCTCCTCTCTGGAAACACCATATATTTT; cdr3_aa: CASTGILLSGNTIYF
d_call: NA; clone_size: NA; v_call: TRBV2; j_call: TRBJ1-6; cdr3_nt: TGTGCCAGCAGCCCAGGACAGACGAGCTCCTATAATTCACCCCTCCACTTT; cdr3_aa: CASSPGQTSSYNSPLHF
d_call: NA; clone_size: NA; v_call: TRBV19; j_call: TRBJ2-1; cdr3_nt: TGTGCCAGTAACCGAGGGGCGTCCTACAATGAGCAGTTCTTC; cdr3_aa: CASNRGASYNEQFF
d_call: TRBD2; clone_size: NA; v_call: TRBV2; j_call: TRBJ2-1; cdr3_nt: TGTGCCAGCGGCGAGAGCGGGACTAGCGGGGCGCACTACTCCTACAATGAGCAGTTCTTC; cdr3_aa: CASGESGTSGAHYSYNEQFF
d_call: NA; clone_size: NA; v_call: TRBV27; j_call: TRBJ1-5; cdr3_nt: TGTGCCAGCAGTTTAGGGGACAGCAATCAGCCCCAGCATTTT; cdr3_aa: CASSLGDSNQPQHF